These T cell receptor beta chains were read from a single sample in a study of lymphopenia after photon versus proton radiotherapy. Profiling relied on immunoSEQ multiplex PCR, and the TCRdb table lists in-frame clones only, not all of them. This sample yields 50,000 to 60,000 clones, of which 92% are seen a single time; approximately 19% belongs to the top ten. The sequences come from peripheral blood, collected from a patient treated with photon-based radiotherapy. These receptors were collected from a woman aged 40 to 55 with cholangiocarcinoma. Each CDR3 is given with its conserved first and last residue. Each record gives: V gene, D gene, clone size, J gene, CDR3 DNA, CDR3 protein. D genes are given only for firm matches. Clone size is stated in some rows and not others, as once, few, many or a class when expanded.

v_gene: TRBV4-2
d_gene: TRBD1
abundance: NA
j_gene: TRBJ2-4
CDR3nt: TGTGCCAGCAGCCAACCCGGGACAGGGGGCAGCGACATTCAGTACTTC
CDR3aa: CASSQPGTGGSDIQYF

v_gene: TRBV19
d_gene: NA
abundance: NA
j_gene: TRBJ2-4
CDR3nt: TGTGCCAGTAGTACCCTGGATCTAGCCAAAAACATTCAGTACTTC
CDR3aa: CASSTLDLAKNIQYF

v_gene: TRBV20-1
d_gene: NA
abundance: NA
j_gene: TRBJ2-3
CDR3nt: TGCAGTGCCTTAATAGATACGCAGTATTTT
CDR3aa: CSALIDTQYF

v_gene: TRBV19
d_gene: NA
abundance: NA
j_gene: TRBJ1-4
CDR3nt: TGTGCCAGTAGTATCTTCCCTCAGGGGTTAAATGAAAAACTGTTTTTT
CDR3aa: CASSIFPQGLNEKLFF

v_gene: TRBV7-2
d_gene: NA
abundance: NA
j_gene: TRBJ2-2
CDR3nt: TGTGCCAGCAGCTCTTACACCGGGGAGCTGTTTTTT
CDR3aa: CASSSYTGELFF

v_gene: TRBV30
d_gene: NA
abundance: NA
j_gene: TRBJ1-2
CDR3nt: TGTGCCTGGAGTGTACGTGCAGGGATGAAGTATGGCTACACCTTC
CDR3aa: CAWSVRAGMKYGYTF

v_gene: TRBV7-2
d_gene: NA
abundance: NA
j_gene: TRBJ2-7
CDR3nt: TGTGCCAGCAGCTCAAGGTCCTACGAGCAGTACTTC
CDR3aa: CASSSRSYEQYF

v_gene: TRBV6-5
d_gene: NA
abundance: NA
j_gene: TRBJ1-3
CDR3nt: TGTGCCAGCAGGGACAGTGCTGGAAACACCATATATTTT
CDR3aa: CASRDSAGNTIYF

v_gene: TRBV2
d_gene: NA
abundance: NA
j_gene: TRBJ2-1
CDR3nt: TGTGCCAGCAGTGAAGGGGATTGGAATGAGCAGTTCTTC
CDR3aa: CASSEGDWNEQFF

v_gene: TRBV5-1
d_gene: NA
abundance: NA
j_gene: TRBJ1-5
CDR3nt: TGCGCCAGCAGCTTGGGTTTAGGGGACCAGCCCCAGCATTTT
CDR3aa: CASSLGLGDQPQHF

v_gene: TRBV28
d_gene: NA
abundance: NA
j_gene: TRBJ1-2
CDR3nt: TGTGCCAGCAGTTTCCGTGGGGGCTATGGCTACACCTTC
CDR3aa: CASSFRGGYGYTF

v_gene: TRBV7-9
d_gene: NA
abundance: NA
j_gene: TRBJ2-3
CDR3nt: TGTGCCAGCAGCTCCAACCCTAGGGCAGATACGCAGTATTTT
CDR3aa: CASSSNPRADTQYF

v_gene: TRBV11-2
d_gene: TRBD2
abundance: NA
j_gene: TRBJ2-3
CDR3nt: TGTGCCAGCAGCTCCCTGACTAGCGGACGCACAGATACGCAGTATTTT
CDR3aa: CASSSLTSGRTDTQYF

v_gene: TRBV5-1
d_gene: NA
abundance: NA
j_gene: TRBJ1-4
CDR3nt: TGCGCCAGCAGCTTCACTGCCGTGGGACCCACGGTTCCCGGAAATGAAAAACTGTTTTTT
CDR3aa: CASSFTAVGPTVPGNEKLFF

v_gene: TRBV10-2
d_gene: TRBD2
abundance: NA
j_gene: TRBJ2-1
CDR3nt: TGCGCCAGCAGTCGTCCCGGGACTAGCGGGAGGGACAATGAGCAGTTCTTC
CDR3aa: CASSRPGTSGRDNEQFF

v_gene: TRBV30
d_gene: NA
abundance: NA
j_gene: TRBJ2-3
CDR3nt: TGTGCCTGGAGTGTAACAGTCTCTAGCACAGATACGCAGTATTTT
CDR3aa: CAWSVTVSSTDTQYF

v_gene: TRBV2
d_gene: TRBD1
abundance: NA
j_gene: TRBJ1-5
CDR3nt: TGTGCCAGCAGTGCAGGACAGGGGGGCACTCAGCCCCAGCATTTT
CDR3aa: CASSAGQGGTQPQHF

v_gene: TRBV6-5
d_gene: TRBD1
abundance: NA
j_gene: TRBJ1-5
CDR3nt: TGTGCCAGCACCGCGACAGGGGGCAATCAGCCCCAGCATTTT
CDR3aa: CASTATGGNQPQHF

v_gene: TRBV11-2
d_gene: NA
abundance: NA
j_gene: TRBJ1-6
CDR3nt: TGTGCCAGCAGTCATTGGGAGGGGTTCTCGTATAATTCACCCCTCCACTTT
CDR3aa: CASSHWEGFSYNSPLHF

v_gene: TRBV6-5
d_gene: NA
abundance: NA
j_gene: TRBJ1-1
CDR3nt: TGTGCCAGCAGTTACGGGGGGGTTTGGAACACTGAAGCTTTCTTT
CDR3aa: CASSYGGVWNTEAFF

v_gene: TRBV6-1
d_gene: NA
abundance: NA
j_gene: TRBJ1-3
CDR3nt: TGTGCCAGCAGTGAGGCCATTTTTGGAAACACCATATATTTT
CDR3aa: CASSEAIFGNTIYF

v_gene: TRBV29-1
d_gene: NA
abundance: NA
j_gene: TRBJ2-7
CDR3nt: TGCAGCGTTGGTGAGGGAGCGCTCGGGCAGTACTTC
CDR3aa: CSVGEGALGQYF

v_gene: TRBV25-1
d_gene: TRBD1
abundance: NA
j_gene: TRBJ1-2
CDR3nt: TGTGCCAGCAGTGACCCGGACAGGGTCTATGGCTACACCTTC
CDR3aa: CASSDPDRVYGYTF

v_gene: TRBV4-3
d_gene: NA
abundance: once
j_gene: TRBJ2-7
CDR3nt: TGCGCCAGCAGCCATGGGCAGGGGTATACCTACGAGCAGTACTTC
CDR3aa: CASSHGQGYTYEQYF

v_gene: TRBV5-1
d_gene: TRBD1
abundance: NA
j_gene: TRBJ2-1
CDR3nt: TGCGCCAGCAGCGCGGGACAGGGGACCTACAATGAGCAGTTCTTC
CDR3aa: CASSAGQGTYNEQFF

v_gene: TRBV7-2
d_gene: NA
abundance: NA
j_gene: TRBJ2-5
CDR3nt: TGTGCCAGCAGCTTATTAAGCTCAGGTGGGGAGACCCAGTACTTC
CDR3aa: CASSLLSSGGETQYF

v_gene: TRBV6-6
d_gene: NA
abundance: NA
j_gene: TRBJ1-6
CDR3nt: TGTGCCAGCAGTCGTAATTCACCCCTCCACTTT
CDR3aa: CASSRNSPLHF

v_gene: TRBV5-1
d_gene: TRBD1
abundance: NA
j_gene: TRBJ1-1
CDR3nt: TGCGCCAGCAGCTTGATGGCCAGGGGGATAGGGAACACTGAAGCTTTCTTT
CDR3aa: CASSLMARGIGNTEAFF

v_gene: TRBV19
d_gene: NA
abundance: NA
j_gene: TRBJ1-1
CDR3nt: TGTGCCAGTACCTCCCAAACTCAGGGGATGAACACTGAAGCTTTCTTT
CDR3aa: CASTSQTQGMNTEAFF

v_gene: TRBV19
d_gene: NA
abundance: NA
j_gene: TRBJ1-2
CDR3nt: TGTGCCAGTACCCCCGGACTTAACTATGGCTACACCTTC
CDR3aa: CASTPGLNYGYTF

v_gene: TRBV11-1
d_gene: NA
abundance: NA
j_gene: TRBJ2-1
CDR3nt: TGTGCCAGCAGCAGGGGAACTAGTGATGTGCAGTTCTTC
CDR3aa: CASSRGTSDVQFF

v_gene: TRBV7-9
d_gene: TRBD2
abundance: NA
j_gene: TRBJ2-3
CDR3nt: TGTGCCAGCAGCCCGAGGGGCGGGAGCCCCACAGATACGCAGTATTTT
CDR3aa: CASSPRGGSPTDTQYF

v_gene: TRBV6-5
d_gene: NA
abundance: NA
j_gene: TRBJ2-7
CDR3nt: TGTGCCAGCAGTTACCAATCCGGGACGAAGTCCTACGAGCAGTACTTC
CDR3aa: CASSYQSGTKSYEQYF

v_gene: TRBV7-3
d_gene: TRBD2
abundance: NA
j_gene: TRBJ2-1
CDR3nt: TGTGCCAGCAGCTTACCCGGGACTAGCGGGACCCTCTACAATGAGCAGTTCTTC
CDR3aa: CASSLPGTSGTLYNEQFF

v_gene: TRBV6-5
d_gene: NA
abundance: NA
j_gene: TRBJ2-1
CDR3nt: TGTGCCAGCAGTTATCTACAGGGCCCGAATGAGCAGTTCTTC
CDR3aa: CASSYLQGPNEQFF

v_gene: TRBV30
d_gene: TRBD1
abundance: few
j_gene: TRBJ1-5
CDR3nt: TGTGCCTGGGACAGGGAAAGAAATCAGCCCCAGCATTTT
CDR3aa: CAWDRERNQPQHF

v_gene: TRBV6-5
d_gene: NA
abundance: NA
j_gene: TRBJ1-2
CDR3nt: TGTGCCAGCAGCCATATCGATGGCTACACCTTC
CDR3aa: CASSHIDGYTF

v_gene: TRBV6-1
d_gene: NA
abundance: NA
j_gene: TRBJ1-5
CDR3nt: TGTGCCAGCAGTGATAATTTATGGGTGGATAGCAATCAGCCCCAGCATTTT
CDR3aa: CASSDNLWVDSNQPQHF

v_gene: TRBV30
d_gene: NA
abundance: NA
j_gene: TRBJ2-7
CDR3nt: TGTGCCTGGCAGGTGGACACTGGGTACGAGCAGTACTTC
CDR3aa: CAWQVDTGYEQYF

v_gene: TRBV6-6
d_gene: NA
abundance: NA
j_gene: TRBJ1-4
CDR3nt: TGTGCCAGCAGTTACGGACCAGAAAAACTGTTTTTT
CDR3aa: CASSYGPEKLFF

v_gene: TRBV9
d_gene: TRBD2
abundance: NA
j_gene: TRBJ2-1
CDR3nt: TGTGCCAGCAGCGCCTTAGCGGGTACCTACAATGAGCAGTTCTTC
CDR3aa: CASSALAGTYNEQFF

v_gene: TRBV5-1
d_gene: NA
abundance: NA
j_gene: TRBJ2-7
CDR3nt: TGCGCCAGCAGCCCTGGACAAAACATCAAGGACTACTACGAGCAGTACTTC
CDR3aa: CASSPGQNIKDYYEQYF

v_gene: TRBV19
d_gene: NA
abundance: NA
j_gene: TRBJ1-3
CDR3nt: TGTGCCAGTAGTAGACGTGGACCTGGAAATTCTGGAAACACCATATATTTT
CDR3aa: CASSRRGPGNSGNTIYF

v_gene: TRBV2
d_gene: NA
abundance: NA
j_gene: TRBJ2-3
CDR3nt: TGTGCCAGCAGTGAAGGGGGGGTCTTAGATACGCAGTATTTT
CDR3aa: CASSEGGVLDTQYF

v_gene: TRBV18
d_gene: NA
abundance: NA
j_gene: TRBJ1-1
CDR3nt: TGTGCCAGCTCACCACCGTCCGGAGAGAACACTGAAGCTTTCTTT
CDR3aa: CASSPPSGENTEAFF

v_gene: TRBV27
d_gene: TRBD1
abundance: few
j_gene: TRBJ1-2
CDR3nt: TGTGCCAGCAGTTCGCAGCACTCGGGACAGATTAACTATGGCTACACCTTC
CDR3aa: CASSSQHSGQINYGYTF

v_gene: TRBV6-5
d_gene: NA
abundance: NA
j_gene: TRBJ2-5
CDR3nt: TGTGCCAGCTCCTTCGAGGGTTTCGGGGAGACCCAGTACTTC
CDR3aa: CASSFEGFGETQYF

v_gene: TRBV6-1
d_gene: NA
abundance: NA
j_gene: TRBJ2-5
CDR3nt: TGTGCCAGCAGTGAAGCCCTTGTTTCCCTTGGGACCCAGTACTTC
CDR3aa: CASSEALVSLGTQYF

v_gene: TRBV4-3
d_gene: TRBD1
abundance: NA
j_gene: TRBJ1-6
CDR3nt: TGCGCCAGCAGCCCTTCTGGCGGGACAGCGCCAGATTCACCCCTCCACTTT
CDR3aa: CASSPSGGTAPDSPLHF

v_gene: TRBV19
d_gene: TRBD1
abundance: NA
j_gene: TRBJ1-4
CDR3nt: TGTGCCAGTAGTATCTCACACCCTCGGACAGGGGGTCGTGAAAAACTGTTTTTT
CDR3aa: CASSISHPRTGGREKLFF

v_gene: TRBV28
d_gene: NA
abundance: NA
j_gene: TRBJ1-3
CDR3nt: TGTGCCAGCAGCCCTGCCAGAAACACCATATATTTT
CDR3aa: CASSPARNTIYF

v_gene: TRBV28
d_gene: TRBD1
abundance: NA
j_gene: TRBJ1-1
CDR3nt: TGTGCCAGCAGCCTCAACACAGGGGGACAGACTGAAGCTTTCTTT
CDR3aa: CASSLNTGGQTEAFF